This T cell receptor (beta chain) emerged from a study of blood T cell repertoires in COVID-19. The overall study: Spain, Italy and the United States supplied samples that represented acute and convalescent COVID-19. Sources were T cells, B-cell-depleted T cells, or PBMCs; the material itself was cDNA or gDNA.

The CDR3 has 13 residues. The germline gives CDR1 LNHDA, CDR2 SQIVND (reference sequence). Trimming removed 5 bases from V and 2 bases from J, with 9 bases in between. Per the study methods: The assay estimated nucleated cells by amplifying reference gene primers. Clones were sequenced by immunoSEQ multiplex PCR, and TCRdb holds only the in-frame ones, with some missing. V and J calls and clone size are as listed in that table; D and trimming were resolved from the DNA. In the table there are nearly 70,000 clones, approximately 78% of which are singletons. The sequence came from an elderly woman with acute or convalescent COVID-19. V gene TRBV19 combines with J gene TRBJ1-1; a possible D gene is TRBD1 (6 bases). The specimen was peripheral blood. The CDR3 nucleotides read TGTGCCAGTAGTCAACAGGGAAACACTGAAGCTTTCTTT. This gives the protein CASSQQGNTEAFF.